This note documents a single T cell receptor beta chain sequence. Its matching antigen is unknown. This entry is derived from a study of T cells in Graves' hyperthyroidism and ophthalmopathy. Broader study findings: The model's output predicted ophthalmopathy at a median of around 6.9 months prior to onset.

Amplification of TCR beta CDR3 regions was performed using RNA transcripts as template. HTBI primers were the set used in a first-round RT-PCR of the TCR CDR3. TCRdb re-called the multiplex PCR reads with MiXCR, one entry per CDR3 protein. The data show 500,000 to 650,000 distinct CDR3 sequences, 46% seen once. A patient was excluded if there was uncontrolled infection, other autoimmune disease, pregnancy or lactation. Diagnosis relied on clinical symptoms, serum thyroxine and TRAb, thyroid ultrasound and orbital computed tomography. Trimming cost V 5 bases and J 2 bases, with 10 bases left between them. Germline V gene sequence: CDR1 SQVTM, CDR2 ANQGSEA. The CDR3 contains 12 residues.

Specimen: peripheral blood or thyroid tissue (not recorded which). This chain links TRBV29-1 with TRBJ2-7, with TRBD2 as a possible D gene (5 bases). This TCR came from an adult woman with Graves' disease, either hyperthyroidism or ophthalmopathy (not recorded which). The CDR3 DNA is TGCAGCGTTCGTCTAGCTACCTACGAGCAGTACTTC. It translates to CSVRLATYEQYF.